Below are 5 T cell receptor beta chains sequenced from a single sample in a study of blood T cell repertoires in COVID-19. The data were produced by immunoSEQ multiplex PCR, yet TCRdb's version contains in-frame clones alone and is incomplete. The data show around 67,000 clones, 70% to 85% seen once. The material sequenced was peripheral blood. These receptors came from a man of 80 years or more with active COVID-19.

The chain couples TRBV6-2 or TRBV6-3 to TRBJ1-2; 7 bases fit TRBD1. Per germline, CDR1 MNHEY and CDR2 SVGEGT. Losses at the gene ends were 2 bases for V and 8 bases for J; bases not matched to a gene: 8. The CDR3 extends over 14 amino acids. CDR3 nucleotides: TGTGCCAGCAGTTACCAAGCAGGGGGTGGAGGCTACACCTTC. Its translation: CASSYQAGGGGYTF.

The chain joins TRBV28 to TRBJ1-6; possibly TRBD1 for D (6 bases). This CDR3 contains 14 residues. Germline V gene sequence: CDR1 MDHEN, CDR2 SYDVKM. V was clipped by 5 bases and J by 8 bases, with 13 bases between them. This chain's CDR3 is CASSPGGGHSPLHF. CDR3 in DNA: TGTGCCAGCAGTCCCGGGGGGGGGCATTCACCCCTCCACTTT.

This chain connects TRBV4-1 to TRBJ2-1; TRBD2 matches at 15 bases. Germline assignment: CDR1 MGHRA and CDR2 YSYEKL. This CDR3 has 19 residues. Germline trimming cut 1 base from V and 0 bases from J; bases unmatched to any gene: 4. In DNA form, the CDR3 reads TGCGCCAGCAGCCAAGGGACTAGCGGGGGGGTCATCTCCTACAATGAGCAGTTCTTC. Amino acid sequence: CASSQGTSGGVISYNEQFF.

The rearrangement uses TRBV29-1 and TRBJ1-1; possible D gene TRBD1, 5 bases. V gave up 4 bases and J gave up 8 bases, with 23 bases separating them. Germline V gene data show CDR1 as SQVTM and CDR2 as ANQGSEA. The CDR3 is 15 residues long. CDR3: CSVGQKPGRSPEAFF. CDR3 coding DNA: TGCAGCGTTGGACAGAAGCCCGGTCGATCGCCCGAAGCTTTCTTT.

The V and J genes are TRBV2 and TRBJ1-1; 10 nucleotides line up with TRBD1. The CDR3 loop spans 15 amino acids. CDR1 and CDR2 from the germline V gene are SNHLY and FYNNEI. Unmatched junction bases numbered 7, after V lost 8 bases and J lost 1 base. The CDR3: CASYGTGDENTEAFF. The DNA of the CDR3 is TGTGCCAGCTACGGGACAGGGGACGAGAACACTGAAGCTTTCTTT.